This TCR beta chain was identified during a study of cytomegalovirus exposure and HLA in healthy donors. Study-wide context: Genotyping showed roughly 76% of almost 400 donors falling in the Caucasian-associated ancestry cluster.

This CDR3 comprises 16 residues. Germline CDR1 LNHDA, CDR2 SQIVND (reference sequence). Trimming cost V 7 bases and J 1 base; bases outside gene matches: 10. Turning to this clone: Its target is not known.

Study-wide points: The authors confirmed in vitro that a few CMV-associated chains were specific for CMV antigens.

The primer mix had 60 Vbeta and 13 Jbeta primers. Here immunoSEQ multiplex PCR was the method, and the copy in TCRdb shows in-frame clones only, minus some. The sample has 170,000 or so clones; roughly 80% are singletons. The clonotype originates from a middle-aged man in good health and CMV-seronegative. The sample was PBMCs. The rearrangement uses TRBV19 and TRBJ2-1; TRBD2 aligns across 7 bases. The CDR3 sequence is CASKGGAGFSYNEQFF. CDR3 in DNA: TGTGCCAGTAAGGGAGGAGCGGGATTTTCCTACAATGAGCAGTTCTTC.